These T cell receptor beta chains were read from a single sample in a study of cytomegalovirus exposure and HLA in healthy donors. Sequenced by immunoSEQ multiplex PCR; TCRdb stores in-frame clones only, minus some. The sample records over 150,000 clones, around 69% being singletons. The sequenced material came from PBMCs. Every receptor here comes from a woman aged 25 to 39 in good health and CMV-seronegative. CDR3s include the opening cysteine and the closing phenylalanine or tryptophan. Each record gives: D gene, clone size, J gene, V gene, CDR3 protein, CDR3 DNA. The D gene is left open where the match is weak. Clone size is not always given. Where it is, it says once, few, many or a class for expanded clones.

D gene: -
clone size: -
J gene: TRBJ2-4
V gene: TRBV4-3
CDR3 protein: CASSQVRGQLAEGRENIQYF
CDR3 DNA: TGCGCCAGCAGCCAAGTAAGGGGGCAACTAGCGGAGGGGCGAGAAAACATTCAGTACTTC

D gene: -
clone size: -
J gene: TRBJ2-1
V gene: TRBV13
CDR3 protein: CASSFPPRGGNEQFF
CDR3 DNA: TGTGCCAGCAGCTTCCCCCCGAGGGGGGGCAATGAGCAGTTCTTC

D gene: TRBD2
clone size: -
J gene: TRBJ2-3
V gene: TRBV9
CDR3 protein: CASSATSGAITDTQYF
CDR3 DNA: TGTGCCAGCAGCGCGACTAGCGGGGCGATCACAGATACGCAGTATTTT

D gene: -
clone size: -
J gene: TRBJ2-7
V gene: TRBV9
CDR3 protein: CASSVGRRLGTYEQYF
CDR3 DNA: TGTGCCAGCAGCGTAGGTAGGAGACTAGGGACCTACGAGCAGTACTTC

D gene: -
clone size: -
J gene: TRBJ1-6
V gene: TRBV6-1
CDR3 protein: CASSVGPVSPLHF
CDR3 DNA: TGTGCCAGCAGTGTGGGGCCGGTTTCACCCCTCCACTTT

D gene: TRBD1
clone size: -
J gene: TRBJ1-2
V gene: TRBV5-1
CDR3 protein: CASSSRQGDYGYTF
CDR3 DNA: TGCGCCAGCAGCTCCAGACAGGGGGACTATGGCTACACCTTC

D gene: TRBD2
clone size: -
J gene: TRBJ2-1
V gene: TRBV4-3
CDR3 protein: CASSQRGSGRGDEQFF
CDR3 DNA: TGCGCCAGCAGCCAACGGGGGAGCGGGAGGGGTGATGAGCAGTTCTTC

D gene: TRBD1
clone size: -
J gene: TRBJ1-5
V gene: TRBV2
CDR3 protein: CASRGRGLDQPQHF
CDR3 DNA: TGTGCCAGCAGGGGCAGGGGGCTTGATCAGCCCCAGCATTTT

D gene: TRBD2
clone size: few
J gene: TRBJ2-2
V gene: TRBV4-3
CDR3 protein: CASSHRKAGGRTGELFF
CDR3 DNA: TGCGCCAGCAGCCACCGAAAAGCGGGAGGCCGCACCGGGGAGCTGTTTTTT

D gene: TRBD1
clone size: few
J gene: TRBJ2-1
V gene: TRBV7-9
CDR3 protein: CASSPSLGQRLYNEQFF
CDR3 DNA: TGTGCCAGCAGCCCCAGCCTGGGACAGAGATTATACAATGAGCAGTTCTTC

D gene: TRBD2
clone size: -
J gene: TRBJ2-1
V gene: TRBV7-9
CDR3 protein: CASSLAASGQFF
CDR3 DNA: TGTGCCAGCAGCTTAGCGGCTAGCGGACAGTTCTTC

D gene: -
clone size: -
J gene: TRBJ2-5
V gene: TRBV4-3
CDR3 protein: CASSQDRHAQETQYF
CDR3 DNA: TGCGCCAGCAGCCAAGACCGACATGCACAAGAGACCCAGTACTTC

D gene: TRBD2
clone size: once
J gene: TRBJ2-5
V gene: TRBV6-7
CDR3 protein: CASSYSSGRGETQYF
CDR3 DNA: TGTGCCAGCAGTTACTCTAGCGGGAGGGGTGAGACCCAGTACTTC

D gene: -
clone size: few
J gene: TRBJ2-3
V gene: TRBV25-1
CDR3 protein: CASSGGLSYTQYF
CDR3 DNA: TGTGCCAGCAGTGGGGGCCTATCCTATACGCAGTATTTT

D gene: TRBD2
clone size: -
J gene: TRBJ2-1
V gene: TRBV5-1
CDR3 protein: CASSLSRTSGNNEQFF
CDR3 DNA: TGCGCCAGCAGCTTGAGTCGGACTAGCGGAAACAATGAGCAGTTCTTC

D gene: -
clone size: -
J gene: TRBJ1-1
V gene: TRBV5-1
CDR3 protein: CASSTYYTTNTEAFF
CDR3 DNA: TGCGCCAGCAGCACGTATTATACTACGAACACTGAAGCTTTCTTT

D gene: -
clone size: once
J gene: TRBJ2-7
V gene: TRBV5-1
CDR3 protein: CASSLQASSYEQYF
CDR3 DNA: TGCGCCAGCAGCTTACAGGCAAGCTCCTACGAGCAGTACTTC

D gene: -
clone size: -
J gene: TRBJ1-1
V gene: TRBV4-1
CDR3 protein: CASSQGLQGYTEAFF
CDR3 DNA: TGCGCCAGCAGCCAAGGTTTACAGGGCTACACTGAAGCTTTCTTT

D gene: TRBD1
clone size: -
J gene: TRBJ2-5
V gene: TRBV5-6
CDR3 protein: CASSSTRQGKTQYF
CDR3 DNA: TGTGCCAGCAGCTCCACCAGACAGGGGAAGACCCAGTACTTC

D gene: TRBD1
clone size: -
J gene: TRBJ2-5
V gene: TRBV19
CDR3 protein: CASSGGTGGRETQYF
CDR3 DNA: TGTGCCAGTAGTGGGGGGACAGGGGGCAGGGAGACCCAGTACTTC

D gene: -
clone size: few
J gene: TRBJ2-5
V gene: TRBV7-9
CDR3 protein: CASKQRLQETQYF
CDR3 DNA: TGTGCCAGCAAACAGCGGCTCCAAGAGACCCAGTACTTC

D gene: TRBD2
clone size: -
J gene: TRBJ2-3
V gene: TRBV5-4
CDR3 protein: CASSLAVAGGLTDTQYF
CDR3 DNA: TGTGCCAGCAGCTTGGCCGTAGCGGGAGGACTCACAGATACGCAGTATTTT

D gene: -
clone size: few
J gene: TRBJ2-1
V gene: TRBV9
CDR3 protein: CASSPGGPGGEQFF
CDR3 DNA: TGTGCCAGCAGCCCTGGAGGGCCAGGGGGTGAGCAGTTCTTC

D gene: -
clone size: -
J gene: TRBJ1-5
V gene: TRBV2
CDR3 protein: CASSDEGLGNQPQHF
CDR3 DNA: TGTGCCAGCAGTGACGAGGGTTTAGGCAATCAGCCCCAGCATTTT

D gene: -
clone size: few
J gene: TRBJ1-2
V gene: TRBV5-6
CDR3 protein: CASSPGQHGYTF
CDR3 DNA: TGTGCCAGCAGCCCTGGACAGCATGGCTACACCTTC

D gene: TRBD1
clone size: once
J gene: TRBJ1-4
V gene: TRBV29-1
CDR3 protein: CSVRQGREKLFF
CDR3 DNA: TGCAGCGTTAGACAGGGACGGGAAAAACTGTTTTTT

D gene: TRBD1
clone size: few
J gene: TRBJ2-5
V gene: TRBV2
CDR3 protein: CASLHLDRGRETQYF
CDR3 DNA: TGTGCCAGCTTACATCTGGACAGGGGCAGGGAGACCCAGTACTTC

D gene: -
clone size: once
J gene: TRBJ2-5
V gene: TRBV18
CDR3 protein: CASSPPLANRETQYF
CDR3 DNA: TGTGCCAGCTCACCCCCCCTAGCGAACAGGGAGACCCAGTACTTC

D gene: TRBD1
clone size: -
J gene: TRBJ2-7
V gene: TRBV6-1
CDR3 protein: CASSLAGQVPEQYF
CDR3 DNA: TGTGCCAGCAGCCTTGCGGGACAGGTCCCCGAGCAGTACTTC

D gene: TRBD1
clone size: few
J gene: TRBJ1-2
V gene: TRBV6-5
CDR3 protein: CASSSTGGFHGYTF
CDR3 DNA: TGTGCCAGCAGTTCGACAGGGGGCTTTCATGGCTACACCTTC

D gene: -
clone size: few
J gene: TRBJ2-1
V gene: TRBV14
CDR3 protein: CASSQASSAGRYNEQFF
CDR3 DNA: TGTGCCAGCAGCCAAGCTTCATCGGCGGGGCGCTACAATGAGCAGTTCTTC

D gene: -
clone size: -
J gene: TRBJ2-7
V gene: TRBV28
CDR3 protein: CASRPDSYEQYF
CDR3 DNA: TGTGCCAGCAGACCGGACAGCTACGAGCAGTACTTC

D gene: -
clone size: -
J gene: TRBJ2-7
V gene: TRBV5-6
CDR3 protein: CASNPREGQGEQYF
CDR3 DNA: TGTGCCAGCAACCCGAGGGAAGGTCAAGGCGAGCAGTACTTC

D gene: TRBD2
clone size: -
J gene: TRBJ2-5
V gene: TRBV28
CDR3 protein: CASSLTSLAPSGETQYF
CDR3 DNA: TGTGCCAGCAGTCTCACCTCACTAGCGCCGAGTGGAGAGACCCAGTACTTC

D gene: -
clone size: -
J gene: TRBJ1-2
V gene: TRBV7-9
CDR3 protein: CASSSWRGANYGYTF
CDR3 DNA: TGTGCCAGCAGCTCGTGGAGGGGAGCTAACTATGGCTACACCTTC

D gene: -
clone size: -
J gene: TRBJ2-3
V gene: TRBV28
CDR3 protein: CASSLTVADTQYF
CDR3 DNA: TGTGCCAGCAGCCTGACAGTCGCAGATACGCAGTATTTT

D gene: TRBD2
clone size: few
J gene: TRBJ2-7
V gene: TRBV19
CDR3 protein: CASSIGTSGTYEQYF
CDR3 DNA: TGTGCCAGTAGTATAGGAACTAGCGGTACCTACGAGCAGTACTTC